This T cell receptor beta chain was captured in a study of OX40 agonist ivuxolimab in advanced cancers. The wider study: Patients took ivuxolimab, an agonistic anti-OX40 (CD134) antibody.

TCRdb keeps only in-frame clones here, not all; method: immunoSEQ multiplex PCR. This sample has some 37,000 clones, with around 80% found just once. Trimming took 7 bases from V and 1 from J, leaving 22 bases between them. The CDR3 length is 16 residues. Looked up from germline, CDR1 is GTSNPN and CDR2 is SVGIG (reference sequence). Study-wide findings and caveats: The authors also found low normalized T-cell clonal expansion in some nonresponders.

Turning to this clone: The antigen remains unidentified.

The rearrangement joins TRBV30 to TRBJ1-2, with D hard to call. The clonotype originates from an adult with an advanced solid tumor such as melanoma, head and neck, liver or kidney cancer. The sequencing here drew on CD4+ or CD8+ T cells sorted from blood, taken in a trial of the OX40 agonist ivuxolimab. The CDR3, as DNA: TGTGCCTCTATGCCGGGCCCAATGCTTCGTAACTATGGCTACACCTTC. This sequence encodes CASMPGPMLRNYGYTF. Full variable domain (remainder filled in from reference TRBV30 and TRBJ1-2): SQTIHQWPATLVQPVGSPLSLECTVEGTSNPNLYWYRQAAGRGLQLLFYSVGIGQISSEVPQNLSASRPQDRQFILSSKKLLLSDSGFYLCASMPGPMLRNYGYTFGSGTRLTVV.